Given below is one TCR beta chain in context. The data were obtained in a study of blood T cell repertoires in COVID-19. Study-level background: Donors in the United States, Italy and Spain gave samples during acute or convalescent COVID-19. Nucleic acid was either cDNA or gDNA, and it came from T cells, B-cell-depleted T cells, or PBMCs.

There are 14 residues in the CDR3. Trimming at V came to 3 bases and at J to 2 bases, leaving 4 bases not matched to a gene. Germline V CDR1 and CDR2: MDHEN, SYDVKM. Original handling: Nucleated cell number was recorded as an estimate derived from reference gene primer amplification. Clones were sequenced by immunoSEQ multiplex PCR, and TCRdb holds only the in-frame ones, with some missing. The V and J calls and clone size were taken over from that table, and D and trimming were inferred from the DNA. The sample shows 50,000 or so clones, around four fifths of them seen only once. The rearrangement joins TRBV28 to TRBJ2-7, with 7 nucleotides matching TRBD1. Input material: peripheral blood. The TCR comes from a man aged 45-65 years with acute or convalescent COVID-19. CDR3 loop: CASSFDRDPYEQYF. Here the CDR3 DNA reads TGTGCCAGCAGTTTTGACAGGGACCCCTACGAGCAGTACTTC.